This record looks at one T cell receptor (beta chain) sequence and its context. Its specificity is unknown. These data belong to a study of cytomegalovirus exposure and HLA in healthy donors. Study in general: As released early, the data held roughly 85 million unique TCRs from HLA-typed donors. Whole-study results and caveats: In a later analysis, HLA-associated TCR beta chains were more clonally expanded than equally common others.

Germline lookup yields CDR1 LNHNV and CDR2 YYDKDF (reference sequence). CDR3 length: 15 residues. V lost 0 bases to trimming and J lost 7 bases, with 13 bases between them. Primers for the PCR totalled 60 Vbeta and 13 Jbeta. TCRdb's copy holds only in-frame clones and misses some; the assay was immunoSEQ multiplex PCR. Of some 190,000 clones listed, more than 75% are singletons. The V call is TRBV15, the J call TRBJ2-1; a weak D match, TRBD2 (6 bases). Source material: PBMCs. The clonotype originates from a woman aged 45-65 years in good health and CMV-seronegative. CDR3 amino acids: CATSRDFAGSNEQFF. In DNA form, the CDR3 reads TGTGCCACCAGCAGAGATTTTGCGGGGTCGAATGAGCAGTTCTTC. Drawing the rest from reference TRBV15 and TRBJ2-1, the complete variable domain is DAMVIQNPRYQVTQFGKPVTLSCSQTLNHNVMYWYQQKSSQAPKLLFHYYDKDFNNEADTPDNFQSRRPNTSFCFLDIRSPGLGDTAMYLCATSRDFAGSNEQFFGPGTRLTVL.